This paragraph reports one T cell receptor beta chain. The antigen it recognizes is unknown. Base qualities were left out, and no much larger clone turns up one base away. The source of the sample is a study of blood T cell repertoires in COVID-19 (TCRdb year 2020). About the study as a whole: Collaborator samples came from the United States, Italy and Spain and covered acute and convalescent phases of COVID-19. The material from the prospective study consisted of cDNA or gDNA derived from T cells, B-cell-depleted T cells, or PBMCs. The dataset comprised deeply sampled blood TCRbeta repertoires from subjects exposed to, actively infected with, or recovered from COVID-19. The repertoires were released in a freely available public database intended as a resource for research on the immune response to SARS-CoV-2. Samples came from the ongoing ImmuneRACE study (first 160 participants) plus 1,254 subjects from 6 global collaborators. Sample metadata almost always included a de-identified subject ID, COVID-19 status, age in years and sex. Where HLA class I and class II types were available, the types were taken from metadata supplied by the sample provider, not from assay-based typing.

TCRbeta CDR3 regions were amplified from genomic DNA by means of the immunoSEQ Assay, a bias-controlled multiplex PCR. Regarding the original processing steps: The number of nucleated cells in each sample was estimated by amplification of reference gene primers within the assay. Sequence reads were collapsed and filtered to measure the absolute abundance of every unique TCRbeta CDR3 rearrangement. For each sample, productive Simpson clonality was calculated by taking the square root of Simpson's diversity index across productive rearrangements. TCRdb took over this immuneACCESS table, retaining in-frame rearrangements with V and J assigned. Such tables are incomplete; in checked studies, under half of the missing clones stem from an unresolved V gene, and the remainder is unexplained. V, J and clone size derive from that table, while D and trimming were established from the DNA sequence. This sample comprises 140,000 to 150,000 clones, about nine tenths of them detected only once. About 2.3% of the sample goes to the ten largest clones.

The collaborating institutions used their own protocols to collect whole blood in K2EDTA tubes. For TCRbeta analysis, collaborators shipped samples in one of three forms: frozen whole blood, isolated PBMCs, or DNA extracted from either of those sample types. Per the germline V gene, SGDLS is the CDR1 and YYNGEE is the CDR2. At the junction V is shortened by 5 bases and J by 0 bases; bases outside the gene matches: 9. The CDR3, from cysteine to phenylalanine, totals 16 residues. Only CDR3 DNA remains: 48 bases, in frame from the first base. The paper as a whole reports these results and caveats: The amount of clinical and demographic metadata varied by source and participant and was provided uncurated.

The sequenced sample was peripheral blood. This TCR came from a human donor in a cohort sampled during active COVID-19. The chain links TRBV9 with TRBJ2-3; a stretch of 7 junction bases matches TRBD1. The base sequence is TGTGCCAGCAGTAGACAGGGACCCCCTAGCACAGATACGCAGTATTTT. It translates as CASSRQGPPSTDTQYF.